This TCR beta chain was captured by sequencing in a study of shared clonotypes between healthy human individuals (dated by TCRdb to 2020 to 2021). Some background on the complete study: The cohort included a few men and a couple of women between 18 and 49 years of age. For each donor, CD4 naive and CD4 memory were each run on three plates, CD8 naive on two plates, and CD8 memory on one plate. To estimate repertoire size and how much clonotypes are shared between individuals, the study performed deep sequencing of blood TCR repertoires from 4 to 6 healthy adults. Different laboratories and diverse techniques were used to prepare libraries and sequence TCR repertoires, to increase sequencing depth and limit assay-specific biases. Per donor, leukapheresis produced somewhere between about 0.94 and 8.9 billion PBMCs.

CD8 naive samples were CD45RO-negative cells positively selected for CCR7, giving a CD45RA+CCR7+ population that excluded TemRA cells. The donors were healthy, HIV-negative adults who had no recently reported acute infections or vaccinations. Only Caucasian adults living in Nashville, Tennessee, USA were represented among the donors. Blood was collected by leukapheresis, and PBMCs were isolated by Ficoll-Histopaque density gradient centrifugation and then cryopreserved in liquid nitrogen vapor phase. Purity and quantity of every magnetically sorted T cell population were checked by analytical flow cytometry. Each sorted fraction had its genomic DNA isolated and then quantified by UV absorbance on a Nanodrop 2000c. Study-wide conclusions, independent of this receptor: Pairwise subsampling led to the expectation that sequencing depth would affect the degree of clonotype sharing among donors. Even with the large sequencing depth, rarefaction of the sorted-subset datasets indicated that sequencing was incomplete. Clonotypes shared by all four sorted-subset donors showed higher generation probabilities than non-shared clonotypes. Sampling was limited to blood, and TCR repertoires in tissue likely differ from TCR repertoires in blood. Estimated clonotype richness was generally larger for naive than for memory subsets. Across several donors, 4.5% to 6.5% of naive CD4, roughly 3.3% of naive CD8, about 2% of memory CD4, and around 0.4% of memory CD8 clonotypes were shared. The small number of donors limited the genetic and exposure-history diversity represented.

A remark on this clone: The specificity of this receptor is unknown. One base away there is no much larger clone; base qualities are not given.

The cysteine opens and the phenylalanine closes a CDR3 of 13 amino acids. Only the CDR3 DNA is retained, 39 bases long and in frame from the first base. CDR1 SGDLS and CDR2 YYNGEE were looked up in the germline V gene. Between the V and J ends, shortened by 3 bases and 4 bases respectively, the junction contains 7 bases. TCR CDR3 regions were amplified from genomic DNA by multiplex PCR using the deep immunoSEQ assay. Extracted genomic DNA from each cell subset was spread evenly across all wells of several immunoSEQ 96-well plates, with each plate serving as a replicate. Each replicate PCR for sorted subsets received 150 to 250 ng genomic DNA, equal to roughly 30,000 T cell genomes. Purified libraries were measured with a Qubit 3.0 fluorometer, size-checked on a Bioanalyzer 2100, and measured again with the KAPA Library Quantification kit. Every immunoSEQ 96-well plate was sequenced on a dedicated single-read 150-cycle Illumina NextSeq 550 flow cell. As for the authors' bioinformatics: Because the immunoSEQ output included only junctional sequences and no quality scores, the filtering could not be the same as the filtering used for full-length reads. Sequences were annotated with PyIR, a Python wrapper for IgBLAST v1.9, and V/J genes and CDR3 were assigned using IMGT germline references. Any read was removed if the V/J assignment was weak (E-value above 1e-6), the CDR3 was missing, or the read contained stop codons, out-of-frame junctions, or ambiguous translated residues. A V3J clonotype was defined by an identical inferred V gene, J gene, and CDR3 amino acid sequence. To compute the percentage overlap between repertoires, the number of shared unique clonotypes was divided by the size of the smaller repertoire. Repertoire richness was assessed with RTK rarefaction, the Chao1 estimator, and Recon v2.1 estimates of unobserved clonotypes. For all TCRbeta clonotypes obtained by the gDNA method from a few donors, generation probabilities were computed with OLGA. Held by TCRdb, this immuneACCESS table contains in-frame sequences only and omits some clones. Under half of the omission traces to an unresolved V gene where checked; the cause of the rest is unknown. The V and J calls and clone size were taken over from that table, and D and trimming were inferred from the DNA. The sample has fewer than 800,000 clones on record, approximately 90% of them singletons. 24% of the sample is in the top ten clones.

Material for sequencing was naive CD8+ T cells sorted from blood. The sample's cell subset or site label, decoded: CD45RA+CCR7+. The V gene is TRBV9 and the J gene is TRBJ2-2; the D gene is unclear. The source of this sequence is a man aged 25-45 years in good health. The CDR3 here reads CASSAGSTGELFF. The DNA reads as follows: TGTGCCAGCAGCGCCGGAAGCACCGGGGAGCTGTTTTTT.